This TCR beta chain is from a study of T-cell reconstitution after alpha-beta-depleted transplantation in children. It was with unique molecular identifiers that the TCRbeta library was prepared. MiXCR, run by TCRdb on the PCR reads, gives a single entry per CDR3 protein. This table has 400,000 to 500,000 distinct CDR3 sequences, approximately 11% appearing once. This clonotype was observed a handful of times. The CDR3 length is 15 residues. CDR1 is SGHTA, CDR2 FQGNSA, per germline. Losses at the gene ends were 5 bases for V and 3 bases for J; bases not matched to a gene: 7. The TCR was taken from a human donor who donated a stem cell graft to a child with acute myeloid leukemia. The material sequenced was PBMCs from the stem cell graft donor, taken from the stem cell graft. The rearrangement joins TRBV7-2 to TRBJ2-5; 9 nucleotides align to TRBD2. CDR3 sequence: CASSPRTSVKETQYF. The DNA for the CDR3 is TGTGCCAGCAGCCCAAGGACTAGCGTTAAAGAGACCCAGTACTTC.